The sequence of this TCR beta chain was determined in a study of blood T cell repertoires in COVID-19. The wider study: Sites in the United States, Italy and Spain provided acute and convalescent COVID-19 samples. The cDNA or gDNA used as material had been derived from T cells, B-cell-depleted T cells, or PBMCs.

This clone was found a few times. Authors' analysis steps: Amplified reference gene primers provided the basis for estimating nucleated cell counts. Sequenced by immunoSEQ multiplex PCR; TCRdb stores in-frame clones only, minus some. V, J and clone size derive from that table, while D and trimming were established from the DNA sequence. The sample consists of 200,000 to 250,000 clones, roughly 84% of them appearing once. Sequenced sample: peripheral blood. This clonotype originated in a human donor in a cohort sampled during active COVID-19.

This chain's CDR3 is CAWVLDTGRAEQYF. CDR3 nucleotide sequence: TGTGCCTGGGTCCTTGATACCGGGAGGGCCGAGCAGTACTTC. The chain employs TRBV30 and TRBJ2-7, with 8 bases lining up with TRBD2. The V gene's germline CDR1 is GTSNPN and CDR2 SVGIG (reference sequence). J gave up 6 bases and V 5 bases, and 12 bases lay outside the gene matches. The CDR3 consists of 14 residues.